One T cell receptor beta chain is described in this entry. What antigen it recognizes has not been identified. Nothing much larger sits one base from this clone, and base qualities are not available. These data are taken from a study of OX40 agonist ivuxolimab in advanced cancers. About the full investigation: Ivuxolimab was an agonistic, fully human IgG2 monoclonal antibody directed against OX40 (CD134), a costimulatory receptor. Partial responses occurred in three dose-escalation patients: two with cutaneous melanoma and one with hepatocellular carcinoma. The paper covers the monotherapy dose-escalation part of the phase I ivuxolimab trial, which included N = 52 patients. The dose-escalation cohort was about 87% male with a mean age of approximately 59 years, ranging from roughly 23 to 90. The purpose of peripheral TCRbeta sequencing was to test whether ivuxolimab changed TCR sequence diversity and led to clonal T-cell expansion. Patients were allowed to have had prior anti-PD-1, anti-PD-L1 or anti-CTLA-4 therapy, and around 40% of the dose-escalation patients had previously received checkpoint inhibitors. Of the roughly 52 patients in dose escalation, 19 had hepatocellular carcinoma, some 15 had melanoma, 9 had renal cell carcinoma and 9 had head and neck cancer. Intravenous ivuxolimab was administered to patients every 2 weeks at six dose levels: 0.01, 0.1, 0.3, 1.5, 3 and 10 mg/kg.

Results and caveats for the whole study, not just this receptor: The antigen specificity of the peripheral T cells that underwent clonal expansion was not determined. On average, CD8+ T cells showed more expanded clones than CD4+ T cells after ivuxolimab. Low levels of normalized T-cell clonal expansion were also seen in some nonresponding patients. At doses of 0.1 to 3.0 mg/kg, clonal expansion of both CD4+ and CD8+ blood T cells was observed from baseline to week 6. In partial responders in the 0.1-3.0 mg/kg groups, normalized peripheral clonal expansion was found to be among the lowest, especially among CD8+ T cells.

Genomic DNA was extracted from sorted cells for sequencing of the TCRbeta CDR3 region. The immunoSEQ Assay was used to sequence the TCRbeta CDR3 regions. In TCRdb, the immuneACCESS table is reduced to in-frame sequences with V and J assigned. These tables do not hold every clone; where another copy was compared, an unresolved V gene accounts for under half, and the others remain unexplained. A total of about 21,000 clones appear in this sample, about 86% of them only once. Roughly a sixth of the sample rests with the top ten. The trial excluded patients who had a history of autoimmune disease or who were on systemic immunosuppression. Peripheral blood for TCR sequencing was collected from all dose cohorts at baseline, on cycle 4 day 1, and on cycle 7 day 1. Samples were obtained from an open-label, multicenter, first-in-human phase I dose-escalation trial of ivuxolimab. Adults with locally advanced or metastatic melanoma, renal cell carcinoma, hepatocellular carcinoma or head and neck squamous cell carcinoma were enrolled in the trial. Before TCR sequencing, CD4+ and CD8+ T cells were separately sorted from peripheral blood.

Counted from cysteine to phenylalanine, this CDR3 has 19 amino acids. The DNA shown is the 57-base CDR3, in frame from base 1. The chain links TRBV21-1 with TRBJ2-6. TRBV21-1 is annotated as a pseudogene. The source is an adult with an advanced solid tumor such as melanoma, head and neck, liver or kidney cancer. The material sequenced was CD4+ or CD8+ T cells sorted from blood, taken in a trial of the OX40 agonist ivuxolimab. The nucleotide sequence is TGTGCCAGCAGCAAGGACCCTCTCACTACGGTATCTGGGGCCAACGTCCTGACTTTC. Translated, it gives CASSKDPLTTVSGANVLTF.